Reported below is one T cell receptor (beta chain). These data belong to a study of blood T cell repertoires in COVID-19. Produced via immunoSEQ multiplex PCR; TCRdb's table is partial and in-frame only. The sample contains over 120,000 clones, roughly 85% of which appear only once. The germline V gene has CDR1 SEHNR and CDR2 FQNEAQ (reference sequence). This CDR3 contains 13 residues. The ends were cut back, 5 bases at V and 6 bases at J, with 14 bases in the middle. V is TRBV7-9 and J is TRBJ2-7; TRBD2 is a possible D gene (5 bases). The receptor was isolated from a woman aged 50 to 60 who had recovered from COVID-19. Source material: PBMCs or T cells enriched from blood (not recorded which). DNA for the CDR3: TGTGCCAGCAGCCCCCGCGGCGGGCTCGAGCAGTACTTC. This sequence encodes CASSPRGGLEQYF.